This T cell receptor (beta chain) emerged from a study of technical replicates of blood from a handful of donors (dated by TCRdb to about 2017). The CDR3 measures 15 amino acids from cysteine to phenylalanine. This entry keeps only the CDR3 DNA: 45 bases, framed from base 1. Trimming takes 4 bases off V and 3 bases off J; junction bases not matched to a gene: 4. CDR1 SGHVS and CDR2 FQNEAQ are derived from the germline V gene. Library preparation used the immunoSEQ multiplex PCR assay. What TCRdb holds here is the immuneACCESS table cut down to in-frame rearrangements. Part of the clones is not present; checked against another copy, under half of the missing clones reflect an unresolved V gene, and the others are unexplained. This sample gives roughly 100,000 clones in total; about 96% of them show up just once. About 0.39% of the sample is taken by the ten largest. As regards this clone: No antigen is known for it. There are no base qualities to consult, and no much larger clone falls within one base.

The sequencing input was T cells isolated from PBMCs. This TCR was recovered from a human donor in good health. Recombination joined TRBV7-8 with TRBJ2-2, with 8 middle bases fitting TRBD1. The CDR3 sequence is CASSSRGPYTGELFF. In nucleotide form, the sequence is TGTGCCAGCAGCTCCAGGGGGCCTTACACCGGGGAGCTGTTTTTT.